This T cell receptor (beta chain) was sequenced during a study of a mutant IDH1 vaccine in newly diagnosed glioma. Across the whole study: Antecedent treatment encompassed radiotherapy, temozolomide, or their combination; the majority received both.

This clone came up a few times. The antigen is unknown. Stated time point: week 23, last vaccination. What each vaccine dose contained was 300 ug of mutant IDH1 20-mer peptide, accompanied by topical imiquimod. In germline, CDR1 is GTSNPN, CDR2 SVGIG (reference sequence). Deletions cut 2 bases from V and 3 bases from J, with 13 bases between. The CDR3 spans 14 residues. Points from the study as a whole: Induction of immune responses by the vaccine occurred in about 92% of patients.

The method was immunoSEQ multiplex PCR; TCRdb's version includes in-frame clones alone and lacks a portion of them. The sample includes more than 20,000 clones, 82% of them seen just once. This specimen was PBMCs, taken from a glioma patient whose treatment included an IDH1 peptide vaccine. The chain is built from TRBV30 and TRBJ1-1, with D possibly being TRBD1 (6 bases). This receptor was taken from a man aged 25 to 45 with glioma. This CDR3 reads CAWSLGGGDTEAFF. Here the CDR3 DNA reads TGTGCCTGGAGTCTGGGAGGGGGGGACACTGAAGCTTTCTTT.